Following are 29 T cell receptor beta chains from one sample sequenced in a study of cytomegalovirus exposure and HLA in healthy donors. The primer mix had 60 Vbeta and 13 Jbeta primers. Only in-frame clones appear in the TCRdb table, and some are missing; sequencing was by immunoSEQ multiplex PCR. The table records 150,000 to 200,000 clones, 12% of them present only once. Material: PBMCs. These receptors all stem from a man aged 45-60 years in good health and CMV-seropositive.

This clone came up a few times. The chain is built from TRBV5-6 and TRBJ2-7; TRBD2 might be the D (5 bases). V was clipped by 6 bases and J by 5 bases, with 15 bases between them. The CDR3 extends over 13 amino acids. The germline gives CDR1 SGHDT, CDR2 YYEEEE. CDR3 amino acids: CASTLRALNEQYF. CDR3 bases: TGTGCCAGCACCCTGAGGGCTTTAAACGAGCAGTACTTC.

The chain recombines TRBV7-2 with TRBJ2-5; D possibly corresponds to TRBD2 (5 bases). The CDR3 contains 15 residues. Trimming removed 4 bases at V and 5 bases at J, with 17 bases between. CDR1 is SGHTA, CDR2 FQGNSA, per germline. CDR3 loop: CASSSQFGVSETQYF. CDR3 nucleotide sequence: TGTGCCAGCAGCTCCCAATTCGGGGTGAGCGAGACCCAGTACTTC. The complete variable domain, with remaining parts taken from reference TRBV7-2 and TRBJ2-5, reads GAGVSQSPSNKVTEKGKDVELRCDPISGHTALYWYRQSLGQGLEFLIYFQGNSAPDKSGLPSDRFSAERTGGSVSTLTIQRTQQEDSAVYLCASSSQFGVSETQYFGPGTRLLVL.

The V and J genes are TRBV19 and TRBJ2-7, with 7 bases fitting TRBD1. The J segment lost 2 bases and the V segment lost 3 bases, leaving 7 bases of the junction unmatched. The CDR3 is made up of 15 amino acids. Germline V lookup: CDR1 LNHDA, CDR2 SQIVND (reference sequence). The CDR3, as DNA: TGTGCCAGTAGTATTAGTGGAACAGGGGCCTACGAGCAGTACGTC. Residues: CASSISGTGAYEQYV.

The table lists this clone with a few counts. The chain uses TRBV29-1 and TRBJ1-1; 7 bases map to TRBD1. The ends lost 8 bases at V and 5 bases at J; junction bases unmatched: 17. The CDR3 is 15 amino acids. In germline, CDR1 is SQVTM, CDR2 ANQGSEA. CDR3: CSTWGAGGFETEAFF. CDR3 DNA: TGCAGCACCTGGGGGGCAGGGGGTTTTGAGACTGAAGCTTTCTTT.

This clone was seen many times. The chain combines TRBV27 with TRBJ1-4, with a weak D call TRBD1 (5 bases). Germline CDR1 is MNHEY and CDR2 is SMNVEV (reference sequence). This CDR3 is 14 amino acids long. Between the trimmed V and J ends, which lost 2 bases and 12 bases, there was a span of 16 bases. The chain's CDR3 is CASSLGAAARELFF. In DNA form, the CDR3 reads TGTGCCAGCAGTTTAGGGGCCGCCGCAAGAGAACTGTTTTTT. Filled out from reference TRBV27 and TRBJ1-4, the complete variable domain reads EAQVTQNPRYLITVTGKKLTVTCSQNMNHEYMSWYRQDPGLGLRQIYYSMNVEVTDKGDVPEGYKVSRKEKRNFPLILESPSPNQTSLYFCASSLGAAARELFFGSGTQLSVL.

This clone showed up just a few times. The V gene is TRBV6-6, the J gene TRBJ2-1; TRBD1 agrees at 10 bases. This CDR3 has 16 amino acids. The ends lost 4 bases at V and 7 bases at J; junction bases unmatched: 10. CDR1 and CDR2 (germline): MNHNY, SVGAGI (reference sequence). The CDR3 loop reads CASSLHRDRGWNEQFF. Here the CDR3 DNA reads TGTGCCAGCAGTTTACACCGGGACAGGGGATGGAATGAGCAGTTCTTC.

This CDR3 is CASSLELNTGELFF. CDR3 sequence (DNA): TGTGCCAGCAGCTTAGAACTTAACACCGGGGAGCTGTTTTTT. This chain connects TRBV7-9 to TRBJ2-2; D unresolved. Germline V CDR1 and CDR2: SEHNR, FQNEAQ (reference sequence). This CDR3 has 14 amino acids. V dropped 1 base and J dropped 2 bases, with 5 bases sitting between them.

V is TRBV4-2 and J is TRBJ2-7; no clear D gene. Germline assignment: CDR1 LGHNA and CDR2 YNFKEQ. The V and J ends lost 0 bases and 2 bases respectively, with 8 bases between them. The CDR3 contains 14 residues. The CDR3 loop is CASSQDRVTYEQYF. CDR3 sequence (DNA): TGTGCCAGCAGCCAAGATCGGGTCACCTACGAGCAGTACTTC.

This clone was picked up a small number of times. V is TRBV7-8 and J is TRBJ2-2, with D perhaps TRBD1 (6 bases). Germline V gene data show CDR1 as SGHVS and CDR2 as FQNEAQ. Trimming removed 8 bases from V and 1 base from J, with 11 bases in between. The CDR3 is made up of 14 amino acids. The CDR3, as DNA: TGTGCCAGCCAGGGGACGGGGAACACCGGGGAGCTGTTTTTT. Translated: CASQGTGNTGELFF.

The gene calls are TRBV11-3 and TRBJ2-5; 7 bases line up with TRBD1. Germline loops: CDR1 SGHNT, CDR2 YENEEA. The length of the CDR3 is 15 residues. The junction had 11 bases not matched to a gene; V was cut back by 5 bases and J by 5 bases. CDR3 in amino acids: CASSTATGLGETQYF. The CDR3 DNA sequence: TGTGCCAGCAGCACCGCGACAGGGTTAGGGGAGACCCAGTACTTC. Variable domain in full (rest from reference TRBV11-3 and TRBJ2-5): EAGVVQSPRYKIIEKKQPVAFWCNPISGHNTLYWYLQNLGQGPELLIRYENEEAVDDSQLPKDRFSAERLKGVDSTLKIQPAELGDSAVYLCASSTATGLGETQYFGPGTRLLVL.

The chain joins TRBV13 to TRBJ2-7; 11 bases align to TRBD1. This CDR3 has 14 residues. V lost 5 bases to trimming and J lost 5 bases; unmatched junction nucleotides: 5. CDR1 is PRHDT, CDR2 FYEKMQ, per germline (reference sequence). The CDR3 is CASSLRDRGNEQYV. CDR3 DNA sequence: TGTGCCAGCAGCCTACGGGACAGGGGGAACGAGCAGTACGTC.

This clone was counted a few times. The rearrangement links TRBV9 to TRBJ2-4; D uncertain. Trimming stripped 0 bases from V and 4 bases from J, with 11 bases between. Germline CDR1 and CDR2: SGDLS and YYNGEE. The CDR3 spans 15 residues. The CDR3 nucleotides read TGTGCCAGCAGCGTAGGGCAGGAAAGAAAAAACATTCAGTACTTC. Its translation is CASSVGQERKNIQYF.

This clone was counted only a few times. The chain uses TRBV7-9 and TRBJ2-4; 7 nucleotides line up with TRBD1. With 5 bases clipped from V and 6 bases from J, the junction kept 7 bases outside the gene matches. Germline loops: CDR1 SEHNR, CDR2 FQNEAQ (reference sequence). This CDR3 comprises 14 residues. This CDR3 is CASSALNRGNIQYF. As DNA, the CDR3 is TGTGCCAGCAGCGCACTCAACAGGGGAAACATTCAGTACTTC.

This clone showed up just a few times. This rearrangement joins TRBV15 to TRBJ2-7; possibly TRBD2 for D (5 bases). The V gene lost 1 base and the J gene lost 0 bases, with 13 bases spanning the gap. This CDR3 is 16 amino acids long. From germline, CDR1 is LNHNV and CDR2 YYDKDF (reference sequence). The DNA for the CDR3 is TGTGCCACCAGCAGAGCCGGGAAGCTAAGCTCCTACGAGCAGTACTTC. This gives the protein CATSRAGKLSSYEQYF.

The table lists this clone with many counts. The V and J genes are TRBV4-3 and TRBJ2-2; weak D call: TRBD1 (5 bases). Germline lookup yields CDR1 LGHNA and CDR2 YSLEER. The CDR3 loop spans 15 amino acids. V gave up 0 bases and J gave up 4 bases, with 9 bases separating them. The CDR3 bases are TGCGCCAGCAGCCAAGAGACAGTGAGCACCGGGGAGCTGTTTTTT. Protein sequence: CASSQETVSTGELFF.

For the CDR3, the DNA is TGTGCCAGTAGTACCTCAACAGGGTTCAATCAGCCCCAGCATTTT. The encoded protein is CASSTSTGFNQPQHF. The genes are TRBV19 and TRBJ1-5; possible D gene TRBD1, 6 bases. The CDR3 runs to 15 residues. V shed 4 bases and J shed 3 bases, with 13 bases lying between them. Germline lookup yields CDR1 LNHDA and CDR2 SQIVND (reference sequence).

V is TRBV5-4 and J is TRBJ1-2; D is possibly TRBD1 (6 bases). The CDR3 extends over 14 amino acids. From germline, CDR1 is SGHNT and CDR2 YYREEE (reference sequence). The V gene lost 1 base and the J gene lost 3 bases, with 10 bases spanning the gap. The CDR3 sequence is CASSLNPGDYGYTF. In nucleotides, the CDR3 is TGTGCCAGCAGCTTGAATCCAGGGGACTATGGCTACACCTTC.

This clone was recorded a few times. The rearrangement uses TRBV29-1 and TRBJ1-1, with TRBD1 as a possible D gene (5 bases). Germline CDR1 and CDR2: SQVTM and ANQGSEA. The CDR3 runs to 13 residues. V was shortened by 3 bases and J by 4 bases, with 12 bases between the two germline ends. The CDR3 spells CSVDPRVGTEAFF. The CDR3 coding sequence is TGCAGCGTTGACCCCAGGGTGGGCACTGAAGCTTTCTTT. Looking up the rest from reference TRBV29-1 and TRBJ1-1 gives the full variable domain: SAVISQKPSRDICQRGTSLTIQCQVDSQVTMMFWYRQQPGQSLTLIATANQGSEATYESGFVIDKFPISRPNLTFSTLTVSNMSPEDSSIYLCSVDPRVGTEAFFGQGTRLTVV.

CDR3 DNA: TGTGCCAGCAGCTTTTCACAGCAAACTAACTATGGCTACACCTTC. This codes for CASSFSQQTNYGYTF. The chain employs TRBV7-9 and TRBJ1-2, with unresolved D. V was trimmed by 3 bases and J by 0 bases, leaving 11 bases between them. This CDR3 comprises 15 residues. Germline assignment: CDR1 SEHNR and CDR2 FQNEAQ (reference sequence).

CDR3 in amino acids: CASSQPGTSGYNEQFF. In DNA form, the CDR3 reads TGCGCCAGCAGCCAGCCCGGGACTAGCGGTTACAATGAGCAGTTCTTC. J is TRBJ2-1 and V is TRBV4-1, with 11 bases fitting TRBD2. This CDR3 is built from 16 residues. The junction had 5 bases not matched to a gene; V was cut back by 3 bases and J by 4 bases. The germline V gene encodes CDR1 MGHRA and CDR2 YSYEKL.

A few counts support this clone. The chain links TRBV2 to TRBJ1-3, with D maybe TRBD1 (6 bases). This CDR3 spans 15 amino acids. CDR1 and CDR2 from the germline V gene are SNHLY and FYNNEI. Between the trimmed V and J ends, which lost 2 bases and 3 bases, there was a span of 11 bases. The CDR3 nucleotides are TGTGCCAGCAGTGAACAGGGGAAAGGTGGAAACACCATATATTTT. Translated, it gives CASSEQGKGGNTIYF.

The chain recombines TRBV7-2 with TRBJ1-2; TRBD1 agrees at 10 bases. This CDR3 has 15 residues. Trimming cost V 1 base and J 7 bases; bases outside gene matches: 6. Germline-derived CDR1 and CDR2 are SGHTA and FQGNSA. The chain's CDR3 is CASSLGTGGYRGYTF. CDR3 DNA sequence: TGTGCCAGCAGCTTAGGGACAGGGGGGTACCGTGGCTACACCTTC.

This clone was seen more than once but under ten times. V gene TRBV9 combines with J gene TRBJ2-5, with 9 bases matching TRBD2. V dropped 3 bases and J dropped 2; count of bases not matched to a gene: 5. This CDR3 has 15 residues. The germline V gene encodes CDR1 SGDLS and CDR2 YYNGEE. The CDR3 protein is CASSAAGGRQETQYF. In DNA form, the CDR3 reads TGTGCCAGCAGCGCAGCGGGGGGTAGACAAGAGACCCAGTACTTC.

The gene calls are TRBV28 and TRBJ1-2; D is uncertain. Germline V gene data show CDR1 as MDHEN and CDR2 as SYDVKM. The CDR3 spans 16 residues. The germline V and J ends were trimmed by 4 bases and 2 bases, with 17 bases remaining between them. The chain's CDR3 is CASSSPTHGRNYGYTF. For the CDR3, the DNA is TGTGCCAGCAGTTCCCCGACACATGGGAGGAACTATGGCTACACCTTC.

This clone came up a few times. J is TRBJ1-6 and V is TRBV5-6, with D uncertain. With 1 base removed from V and 9 bases from J, the gap between germline ends came to 8 bases. CDR1 and CDR2 (germline): SGHDT, YYEEEE. CDR3 length equals 13 residues. CDR3 in DNA: TGTGCCAGCAGCTTGTTCGAGGGTTCACCCCTCCACTTT. Its protein is CASSLFEGSPLHF.

A few counts support this clone. This rearrangement joins TRBV9 to TRBJ2-3; a weak D match, TRBD1 (6 bases). Trimming stripped 0 bases from V and 5 bases from J, with 13 bases between. Germline V gene lookup returns CDR1 SGDLS and CDR2 YYNGEE. The CDR3 is made up of 15 amino acids. As DNA, the CDR3 is TGTGCCAGCAGCGTAGCCCCCCAGGGGAAAGATACGCAGTATTTT. It encodes CASSVAPQGKDTQYF.

This clone was counted a few times. The V and J genes are TRBV18 and TRBJ1-1; TRBD1 aligns across 10 bases. The junction had 4 bases not matched to a gene; V was cut back by 0 bases and J by 6 bases. Looked up from germline, CDR1 is KGHSH and CDR2 is LQKENI. This CDR3 is 15 amino acids long. CDR3: CASSPPAGQGSEAFF. In DNA, the CDR3 is TGTGCCAGCTCACCACCGGCGGGACAGGGGTCTGAAGCTTTCTTT.

V and J are TRBV15 and TRBJ1-2, with D perhaps matching TRBD1 (6 bases). Germline V gene lookup returns CDR1 LNHNV and CDR2 YYDKDF (reference sequence). The CDR3 totals 16 residues. V lost 0 bases, J lost 1 base, and 12 bases lay in between. This CDR3 is CATSRDLGAGNYGYTF. In DNA, the CDR3 is TGTGCCACCAGCAGAGATTTGGGGGCGGGTAACTATGGCTACACCTTC. The entire variable domain, with the rest obtained from reference TRBV15 and TRBJ1-2, is as follows: DAMVIQNPRYQVTQFGKPVTLSCSQTLNHNVMYWYQQKSSQAPKLLFHYYDKDFNNEADTPDNFQSRRPNTSFCFLDIRSPGLGDTAMYLCATSRDLGAGNYGYTFGSGTRLTVV.

In its sample, this clone was seen a few times. The chain is built from TRBV2 and TRBJ1-5; 7 positions match TRBD1. CDR3 length: 14 amino acids. Trimming cost V 5 bases and J 3 bases; bases outside gene matches: 4. Germline loops: CDR1 SNHLY, CDR2 FYNNEI. The CDR3 reads CASSLGQSNQPQHF. In nucleotides, the CDR3 is TGTGCCAGCAGTCTGGGACAGTCCAATCAGCCCCAGCATTTT.